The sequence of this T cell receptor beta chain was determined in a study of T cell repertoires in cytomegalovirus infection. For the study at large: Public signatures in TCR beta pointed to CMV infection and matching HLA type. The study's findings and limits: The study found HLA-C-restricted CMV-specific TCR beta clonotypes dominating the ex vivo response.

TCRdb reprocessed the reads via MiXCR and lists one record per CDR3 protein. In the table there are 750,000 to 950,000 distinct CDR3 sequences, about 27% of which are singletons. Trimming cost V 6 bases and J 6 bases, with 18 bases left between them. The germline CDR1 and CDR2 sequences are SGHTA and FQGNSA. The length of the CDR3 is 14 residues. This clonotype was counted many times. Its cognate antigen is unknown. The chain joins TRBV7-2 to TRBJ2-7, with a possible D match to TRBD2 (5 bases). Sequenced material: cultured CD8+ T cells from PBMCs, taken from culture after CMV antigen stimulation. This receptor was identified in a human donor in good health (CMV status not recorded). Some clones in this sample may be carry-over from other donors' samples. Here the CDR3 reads CASSRWALAGEQYV. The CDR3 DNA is TGTGCCAGCAGTCGTTGGGCCCTAGCAGGCGAGCAGTACGTC.